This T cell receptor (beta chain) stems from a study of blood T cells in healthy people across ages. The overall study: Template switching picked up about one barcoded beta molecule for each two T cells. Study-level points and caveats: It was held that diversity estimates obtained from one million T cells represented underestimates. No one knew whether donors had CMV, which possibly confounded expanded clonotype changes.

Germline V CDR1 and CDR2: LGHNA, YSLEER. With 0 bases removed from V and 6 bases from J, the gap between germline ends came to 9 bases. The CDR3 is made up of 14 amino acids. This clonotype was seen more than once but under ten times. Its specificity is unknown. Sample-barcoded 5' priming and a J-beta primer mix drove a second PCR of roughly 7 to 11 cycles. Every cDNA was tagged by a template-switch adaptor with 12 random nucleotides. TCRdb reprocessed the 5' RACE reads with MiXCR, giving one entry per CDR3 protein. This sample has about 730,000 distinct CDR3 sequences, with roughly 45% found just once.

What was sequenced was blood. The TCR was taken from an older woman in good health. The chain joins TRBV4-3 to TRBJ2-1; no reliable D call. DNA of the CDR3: TGCGCCAGCAGCCAAGATATTAGCACCAATGAGCAGTTCTTC. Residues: CASSQDISTNEQFF.